The 9 T cell receptor beta chains in this list originate from one sample, sequenced in a study of CD8 T cells in ankylosing spondylitis. Via MiXCR, TCRdb re-called the 5' RACE reads, giving one row per CDR3 protein. Among just under 350,000 distinct CDR3 sequences, about 15% were seen once, and the ten largest hold about 1%. Sequences were obtained from blood, either unsorted or a sorted T cell fraction (not recorded which). These receptors were taken from a male donor with ankylosing spondylitis or in good health (not recorded which).

This clonotype was recorded at least ten times. V and J are TRBV9 and TRBJ2-3, with 9 nucleotides matching TRBD2. Trimming at V came to 4 bases and at J to 6 bases, leaving 3 bases not matched to a gene. Germline lookup yields CDR1 SGDLS and CDR2 YYNGEE. The CDR3 covers 13 residues. The CDR3 sequence is CASSWREGDTQYF. The CDR3 DNA reads TGTGCCAGCAGCTGGCGGGAGGGGGATACGCAGTATTTT. Looking up the rest from reference TRBV9 and TRBJ2-3 gives the full variable domain: DSGVTQTPKHLITATGQRVTLRCSPRSGDLSVYWYQQSLDQGLQFLIQYYNGEERAKGNILERFSAQQFPDLHSELNLSSLELGDSALYFCASSWREGDTQYFGPGTRLTVL.

The rearrangement links TRBV20-1 to TRBJ1-2; no clear D gene. The germline V and J ends were trimmed by 2 bases and 4 bases, with 14 bases remaining between them. This CDR3 region has 14 residues. Germline values: CDR1 DFQATT, CDR2 SNEGSKA (reference sequence). The CDR3 nucleotides read TGCAGTGCTAGAACGGGATCCGAACCCTATGGCTACACCTTC. As protein: CSARTGSEPYGYTF.

The rearrangement links TRBV5-1 to TRBJ2-1; maybe TRBD2 (5 bases). The V gene lost 5 bases and the J gene lost 8 bases, with 20 bases spanning the gap. The CDR3 extends over 15 amino acids. Germline CDR1 and CDR2: SGHRS and YFSETQ. The CDR3 here is CASRPTGEGGDEQFF. For the CDR3, the DNA is TGCGCCAGCAGGCCTACCGGAGAGGGTGGAGATGAGCAGTTCTTC.

The chain has TRBV6-1 and TRBJ1-5, with D perhaps TRBD1 (5 bases). The CDR3 loop spans 14 amino acids. The germline CDR1 and CDR2 sequences are MNHNS and SASEGT. V was pared by 1 base and J by 7 bases, with 11 bases between. CDR3 region: CASSEGRGPQPQHF. The CDR3 coding sequence is TGTGCCAGCAGTGAAGGGAGGGGTCCACAGCCCCAGCATTTT.

The rearrangement links TRBV11-2 to TRBJ2-5; no firm D call. Trimming cost V 1 base and J 9 bases, with 9 bases left between them. The CDR3 is 12 amino acids. CDR1 is SGHAT and CDR2 is FQNNGV in the germline V gene. CDR3 nucleotide sequence: TGTGCCAGCAGCTTAGGCCGGGCCCCCCAGTACTTC. Amino acids: CASSLGRAPQYF.

This clonotype was seen more than once but under ten times. The DNA for the CDR3 is TGCAGCGTTGAAAGAGGCACAGATACGCAGTATTTT. It translates to CSVERGTDTQYF. The V call is TRBV29-1, the J call TRBJ2-3; D call uncertain. Between the trimmed V and J ends, which lost 2 bases and 1 base, there was a span of 4 bases. CDR1 is SQVTM, CDR2 ANQGSEA, per germline. This CDR3 has 12 residues.

The chain combines TRBV7-9 with TRBJ2-7; D is unresolved. The length of the CDR3 is 14 residues. Trimming took 1 base from V and 0 from J, leaving 7 bases between them. Germline CDR1 reads SEHNR; CDR2 reads FQNEAQ (reference sequence). In DNA, the CDR3 is TGTGCCAGCAGCTTAGGATACGCCTCCTACGAGCAGTACTTC. Translated: CASSLGYASYEQYF. Filled out from reference TRBV7-9 and TRBJ2-7, the complete variable domain reads DTGVSQNPRHKITKRGQNVTFRCDPISEHNRLYWYRQTLGQGPEFLTYFQNEAQLEKSRLLSDRFSAERPKGSFSTLEIQRTEQGDSAMYLCASSLGYASYEQYFGPGTRLTVT.

This clonotype was counted between two and nine times. The V and J genes are TRBV20-1 and TRBJ1-1, with a tentative D call TRBD1 (5 bases). Between the trimmed V and J ends, which lost 6 bases and 0 bases, there was a span of 20 bases. CDR3 size: 16 residues. Germline CDR1 DFQATT, CDR2 SNEGSKA (reference sequence). CDR3 bases: TGCAGTGCCCGATCCCCCTGGGAGGACATGAACACTGAAGCTTTCTTT. Translated: CSARSPWEDMNTEAFF.

V is TRBV10-3 and J is TRBJ2-1; unclear D gene. Trimming cost V 3 bases and J 7 bases, with 22 bases left between them. CDR3 size: 17 residues. Germline V gene sequence: CDR1 ENHRY, CDR2 SYGVKD. Here the CDR3 reads CAISDIRQPRGPNEQFF. CDR3 bases: TGTGCCATCAGTGATATCCGGCAACCTAGAGGTCCTAATGAGCAGTTCTTC.